This entry concerns a single T cell receptor beta chain. Its cognate antigen is unknown. The authors distributed each subset's genomic DNA evenly over several immunoSEQ plates. Profiling relied on immunoSEQ multiplex PCR, and the TCRdb table lists in-frame clones only, not all of them. The sample has about 2.3 million clones; around 93% are singletons. This sample stems from a study of shared clonotypes between healthy human individuals. Study details: Each donor's CD4 naive and CD4 memory cells filled three plates apiece, CD8 naive two, and CD8 memory one. Overall study results and limits: Sampling covered nothing but blood. Tissue TCR repertoires likely differ from those found in blood.

CDR1 is SGHTA, CDR2 FQGNSA, per germline. This CDR3 is 16 amino acids long. Trimming took 3 bases from V and 2 from J, leaving 16 bases between them. The chain uses TRBV7-2 and TRBJ2-5; D tentatively fits TRBD1 or TRBD2 (5 bases each). The sequencing sample was made of naive CD4+ T cells from PBMCs. Described subset: CD45RA+ positively selected. This receptor was taken from a young man in good health. Some clones in this sample may be carry-over from other donors' samples. In nucleotides, the CDR3 is TGTGCCAGCAGCTTGGCCGGGACCCTAAAACAAGAGACCCAGTACTTC. Its translation is CASSLAGTLKQETQYF.